The clone carrying this T cell receptor beta chain came up a few times. Its antigen remains unidentified. The sample comes from a study of T cells after yellow fever vaccination. General study findings and limits: Detected again after the booster were most primary-vaccination clones, at about 96% CD4 and 80% to 90% CD8.

TCRdb ran MiXCR on the 5' RACE reads and lists one entry per CDR3 protein. The sample includes some 340,000 distinct CDR3 sequences, about 10% seen only once; the top ten take about 3%. The clonotype originates from a man aged 18 to 29 who received the YFV17D yellow fever vaccine. The sequenced sample was CD4+ T cells sorted from PBMCs, obtained 45 days after the yellow fever booster vaccination.

CDR3 coding DNA: TGTGCCATCGGGACTAGCGGGGGGGCCTTCTCAGATACGCAGTATTTT. Translating it yields CAIGTSGGAFSDTQYF. This chain connects TRBV10-3 to TRBJ2-3; 16 positions match TRBD2. CDR1 and CDR2 (germline): ENHRY, SYGVKD. V lost 8 bases to trimming and J lost 4 bases; unmatched junction nucleotides: 6. This CDR3 has 16 amino acids.